This T cell receptor beta chain was recovered during a study of T cells in women clearing cervical HPV infection (dated by TCRdb to 2016 to 2018). Notes on the research overall: Cases were some 26 women with histologically confirmed HPV16-related CIN3 or worse, including a couple of invasive cancers. The controls were around 26 women whose single incident HPV16 infection cleared within 12 months with no development of precancer or cancer. Blood from cases was drawn at the visit where the lesion was first identified, while blood from controls was drawn once the infection was no longer detected. For cases, a median interval of 149 days, with an interquartile range of about 80 to 200 days, was observed between lesion detection and blood sampling. Since HLA typing was available for only a few women, HLA type could not be ruled out as a confounder. An exploratory proof-of-principle case-control study, nested within the Guanacaste HPV Natural History Study in Costa Rica, was conducted to compare TCR repertoires across cervical HPV16 outcomes. Cases and controls were matched on age within five years and on year of sample collection. A median age of approximately 30 years was observed in cases versus 38 to 45 in controls, and no significant differences in baseline characteristics were found. The parent cohort enrolled about 10,000 women aged 18 or older in Guanacaste, Costa Rica, in 1993 to 1994 and followed the women for around seven years. Five blinded duplicates per group were added as quality controls, so that approximately 60 samples were obtained: 50 or so participants and around 10 replicates.

The CDR3 sequence holds 13 residues, the cysteine and phenylalanine included. The DNA has 30 bases, all within the CDR3, and is read from base 1. Trimming accounts for 6 bases at V and 3 bases at J, while the number of junction bases matched to no gene is 3. The immunoSEQ assay used multiplex PCR to amplify TCR beta CDR3 regions from an average of around 1,200 ng of genomic DNA per sample. To correct primer bias, the assay used a complete synthetic TCR repertoire to set an amplification baseline. The amplicons were sequenced on the Illumina platform. The original pipeline was this. Sequences were error-corrected by clustering with frequency ratios and a modified nearest-neighbor algorithm, then analyzed in the immunoSEQ Analyzer with IMGT gene definitions. At each rarefaction depth, TCR richness and evenness were averaged across 20 rarefaction repeats, and samples with fewer sequences than that depth were excluded. V, D and J gene relative abundances were compared between groups with Wilcoxon rank sum tests, applying FDR correction. For the blinded duplicates, the intraclass correlation was roughly 96% for TCR richness and averaged about 76% across roughly 65 gene segments. TCRdb took over this immuneACCESS table, retaining in-frame rearrangements with V and J assigned. Such tables are incomplete; in checked studies, under half of the missing clones stem from an unresolved V gene, and the remainder is unexplained. That table supplies the V and J calls and clone size; D and trimming were determined from the DNA. The table for this sample lists tens of thousands of clones. The top ten clonotypes cover approximately 22% of the sample.

General study outcomes and caveats: Because the number of T cells per sample was unknown, the richness differences could reflect varying T-cell content rather than repertoire biology. Random forest classifiers that combined richness and V gene abundances separated cases from controls with an estimated AUC of approximately 0.78. The cross-sectional design could not show whether associations preceded infection or resulted from it; effector/memory subsets and HPV-specific T cells were not isolated. TCR repertoire richness was significantly higher in CIN3+ cases than in controls across sequencing depths, while evenness did not differ. TRBV6-7 relative abundance was lower in cases than in controls (roughly 0.12% versus 0.15%; Bonferroni P = 0.0008).

A word on this clone: Its antigen is unknown. The read ends 3 residues early relative to the CDR3; the germline J gene fills the gap.

Every participant had a single incident cervical HPV16 infection, and prevalent HPV16 infections were excluded. Cervical HPV DNA was detected with MY09/MY11 PCR, and genotyping was done by dot-blot hybridization. Roughly 16 mL of heparinized blood were centrifuged, and the buffy coat was split into aliquots, frozen at -30 degrees C, and then kept at -80 degrees C. Genomic DNA was extracted from buffy coat specimens using QIAGEN kits. Here the chain combines TRBV12-3 or TRBV12-4 and TRBJ2-7; 9 central nucleotides agree with TRBD1. The source material was blood buffy coat. The source of this sequence is a woman between 18 and 69 years old with a cervical HPV16 infection that either progressed to CIN3+ or cleared (not recorded which). The CDR3: CASRPTGGYEQYF. The DNA read from the CDR3 is TGTGCCAGCAGACCGACAGGGGGCTACGAG.